The next 31 T cell receptor beta chains were all read from a single sample in a study of shared clonotypes between healthy human individuals. Measured with immunoSEQ multiplex PCR; TCRdb has only the in-frame clones, and not every one. The table includes about 380,000 clones, 90% to 98% detected once. Sequences were obtained from memory CD8+ T cells sorted from blood. Specified subset: CD45RO+ cells pooled with CCR7-negative TemRA cells. These receptors were taken from a man aged 25-45 years in good health.

The genes are TRBV28 and TRBJ2-7, with D tentatively TRBD1 (6 bases). CDR3 length: 14 amino acids. Germline loops: CDR1 MDHEN, CDR2 SYDVKM. V was trimmed by 2 bases and J by 2 bases, leaving 10 bases between them. This CDR3 is CASSLPPGAYEQYF. CDR3 sequence (DNA): TGTGCCAGCAGTTTACCCCCAGGGGCCTACGAGCAGTACTTC.

This rearrangement joins TRBV6-5 to TRBJ2-5; 10 bases line up with TRBD1. CDR1 and CDR2 (germline): MNHEY, SVGAGI. The J segment lost 5 bases and the V segment lost 0 bases, leaving 6 bases of the junction unmatched. CDR3 length: 16 amino acids. The CDR3 protein is CASSYSGTGEEETQYF. CDR3 DNA sequence: TGTGCCAGCAGTTACTCCGGGACAGGGGAGGAGGAGACCCAGTACTTC.

This chain uses TRBV7-2 with TRBJ2-1; 10 bases line up with TRBD2. With 5 bases clipped from V and 4 bases from J, the junction kept 5 bases outside the gene matches. This CDR3 has 15 residues. Germline CDR1 and CDR2: SGHTA and FQGNSA. CDR3 residues: CASSPGLAEYNEQFF. The DNA for the CDR3 is TGTGCCAGCAGCCCAGGACTAGCGGAGTACAATGAGCAGTTCTTC.

The chain joins TRBV9 to TRBJ1-2, with D perhaps matching TRBD1 (5 bases). CDR1 SGDLS and CDR2 YYNGEE come from the germline V gene. The CDR3 covers 14 residues. Trimming stripped 0 bases from V and 5 bases from J, with 11 bases between. The CDR3 DNA is TGTGCCAGCAGCGTAGTCCCAACAGGTTATGGCTACACCTTC. This gives the protein CASSVVPTGYGYTF.

The chain is built from TRBV28 and TRBJ2-3; a weak D match, TRBD1 (6 bases). CDR1 is MDHEN, CDR2 SYDVKM, per germline. The CDR3 sequence is 15 residues long. Trimming took 3 bases from V and 4 from J, leaving 14 bases between them. CDR3 loop: CASSFRGSYPDTQYF. DNA of the CDR3: TGTGCCAGCAGTTTCAGGGGATCTTACCCAGATACGCAGTATTTT. Together with reference TRBV28 and TRBJ2-3, the CDR3 gives the full variable domain: DVKVTQSSRYLVKRTGEKVFLECVQDMDHENMFWYRQDPGLGLRLIYFSYDVKMKEKGDIPEGYSVSREKKERFSLILESASTNQTSMYLCASSFRGSYPDTQYFGPGTRLTVL.

The table lists this clone with a count of one. V and J are TRBV13 and TRBJ2-3, with TRBD2 matching over 9 bases. CDR3 size: 16 residues. V shed 5 bases and J 2 bases; nucleotides not matched to a gene: 8. Germline CDR1 and CDR2: PRHDT and FYEKMQ (reference sequence). For the CDR3, the DNA is TGTGCCAGCAGCCCAAGACTAGCGGCGGCCACAGATACGCAGTATTTT. The encoded protein is CASSPRLAAATDTQYF. The whole variable domain, remainder taken from reference TRBV13 and TRBJ2-3, is AAGVIQSPRHLIKEKRETATLKCYPIPRHDTVYWYQQGPGQDPQFLISFYEKMQSDKGSIPDRFSAQQFSDYHSELNMSSLELGDSALYFCASSPRLAAATDTQYFGPGTRLTVL.

V gene TRBV6-1 combines with J gene TRBJ1-5; a weak D match, TRBD1 (5 bases). Trimming stripped 2 bases from V and 4 bases from J, with 21 bases between. CDR1 is MNHNS and CDR2 is SASEGT in the germline V gene. The CDR3 runs to 18 residues. In nucleotides, the CDR3 is TGTGCCAGCAGTGAATCGGGGCAGGGAAGAAGTTGGAATCAGCCCCAGCATTTT. Protein sequence: CASSESGQGRSWNQPQHF.

CDR3 loop: CASSFGAGGRTYEQYF. The CDR3, as DNA: TGTGCCAGCAGCTTCGGGGCGGGAGGGCGAACCTACGAGCAGTACTTC. This chain connects TRBV5-6 to TRBJ2-7; 9 bases fit TRBD2. The ends lost 2 bases at V and 2 bases at J; junction bases unmatched: 8. This CDR3 comprises 16 residues. Looked up from germline, CDR1 is SGHDT and CDR2 is YYEEEE.

Points on this clone: The junction shows a germline mismatch at one end, possibly a read error. The genes are TRBV29-1 and TRBJ1-1; D is ambiguous. CDR1 and CDR2 (germline): SQVTM, ANQGSEA. The CDR3 contains 13 residues. The DNA of the CDR3 is TGCAGCGCCGCTTGGGGTATGAAGACTGAAGCTTTCTTT. Amino acids: CSAAWGMKTEAFF.

This clone was counted a single time. V usage is TRBV27 and J usage is TRBJ2-5; D possibly corresponds to TRBD1 (5 bases). The length of the CDR3 is 16 residues. Trimming took 3 bases from V and 4 from J, leaving 18 bases between them. Germline CDR1 reads MNHEY; CDR2 reads SMNVEV (reference sequence). The chain's CDR3 is CASSFVPGMSRETQYF. The CDR3 DNA sequence: TGTGCCAGCAGTTTTGTTCCAGGGATGAGTCGAGAGACCCAGTACTTC.

The chain links TRBV28 to TRBJ1-3; 10 nucleotides match TRBD1. The CDR3 is 16 residues long. Trimming at V came to 5 bases and at J to 0 bases, leaving 4 bases not matched to a gene. Germline CDR1 is MDHEN and CDR2 is SYDVKM. The CDR3 is CASSPGDRGSGNTIYF. CDR3 DNA sequence: TGTGCCAGCAGTCCCGGGGACAGGGGCTCTGGAAACACCATATATTTT.

In this sample, this clone turned up once. The chain is built from TRBV4-1 and TRBJ2-7; 9 nucleotides line up with TRBD2. Germline assignment: CDR1 MGHRA and CDR2 YSYEKL. The CDR3 runs 15 residues. The V and J ends lost 1 base and 7 bases, in that order; junction bases with no gene match: 8. The CDR3 spells CASSQALAGGLEQYF. CDR3 coding DNA: TGCGCCAGCAGCCAAGCACTAGCGGGTGGCCTAGAGCAGTACTTC.

The chain links TRBV15 to TRBJ1-3; TRBD1 matches at 7 bases. The CDR3 length is 15 residues. Germline V gene data show CDR1 as LNHNV and CDR2 as YYDKDF (reference sequence). J lost 2 bases, V lost 5 bases, and 6 bases had no gene match. In DNA form, the CDR3 reads TGTGCCACCAGCTGGGCGACAGGGACTGGAAACACCATATATTTT. Translated: CATSWATGTGNTIYF.

The V gene is TRBV5-6, the J gene TRBJ1-3; perhaps TRBD1 as D (6 bases). The CDR3 length is 14 residues. With 4 bases removed from V and 4 bases from J, the gap between germline ends came to 12 bases. Germline CDR1 reads SGHDT; CDR2 reads YYEEEE. The CDR3 nucleotides read TGTGCCAGCAGCGGGCAGGGGCGGGGAAACACCATATATTTT. Translation: CASSGQGRGNTIYF.

On this clone: One end of the junction does not line up with germline, which may come from a read error. The rearrangement links TRBV6-6 to TRBJ1-1, with D maybe TRBD1 (6 bases). This CDR3 is 14 amino acids long. Germline assignment: CDR1 MNHNY and CDR2 SVGAGI (reference sequence). CDR3 protein: CASSGGLMNTEASF. Here the CDR3 DNA reads TGTGCCAGCAGCGGGGGCCTCATGAACACTGAAGCTTCCTTT.

This chain uses TRBV27 with TRBJ2-3; D possibly matches TRBD1 or TRBD2 (5 bases each). The CDR3 consists of 14 residues. Germline V gene lookup returns CDR1 MNHEY and CDR2 SMNVEV (reference sequence). Trimming left V 6 bases short and J 1 base short, with 11 bases between. The CDR3, as DNA: TGTGCCAGCAGCCCGATGGGGGGCACAGATACGCAGTATTTT. It codes for CASSPMGGTDTQYF.

The chain links TRBV6-6 to TRBJ1-3; D not resolved. From germline, CDR1 is MNHNY and CDR2 SVGAGI (reference sequence). This CDR3 has 15 amino acids. The germline V and J ends were trimmed by 2 bases and 4 bases, with 12 bases remaining between them. The CDR3 nucleotides read TGTGCCAGCAGTTACGGGAGGGTATCGGGAAACACCATATATTTT. Protein sequence: CASSYGRVSGNTIYF.

The chain's CDR3 is CASSKEGNRVLPRNQPQHF. In DNA form, the CDR3 reads TGTGCCAGCAGCAAAGAAGGGAACAGGGTCCTGCCTAGGAATCAGCCCCAGCATTTT. The chain links TRBV21-1 to TRBJ1-5; the D call TRBD1 from the table was never checked on the DNA. TRBV21-1 counts as a pseudogene. The CDR3 is 19 residues long.

This chain uses TRBV27 with TRBJ2-7, with 9 bases lining up with TRBD1. The J segment lost 4 bases and the V segment lost 4 bases, leaving 8 bases of the junction unmatched. CDR1 is MNHEY and CDR2 is SMNVEV in the germline V gene (reference sequence). The CDR3 loop spans 15 amino acids. The CDR3: CASSSRDRVWYEQYF. The CDR3 DNA reads as TGTGCCAGCAGTTCCCGGGACAGGGTATGGTACGAGCAGTACTTC.

The chain employs TRBV9 and TRBJ2-3, with 9 bases that match TRBD2. V lost 0 bases to trimming and J lost 4 bases; unmatched junction nucleotides: 6. CDR3 size: 16 residues. The germline gives CDR1 SGDLS, CDR2 YYNGEE. CDR3 nucleotide sequence: TGTGCCAGCAGCGTAGCTACAGCGGGAGGTCCAGATACGCAGTATTTT. Translating it yields CASSVATAGGPDTQYF. Combining the CDR3 with reference TRBV9 and TRBJ2-3 gives the whole variable domain DSGVTQTPKHLITATGQRVTLRCSPRSGDLSVYWYQQSLDQGLQFLIQYYNGEERAKGNILERFSAQQFPDLHSELNLSSLELGDSALYFCASSVATAGGPDTQYFGPGTRLTVL.

The chain links TRBV30 to TRBJ2-5; TRBD1 aligns across 9 bases. This CDR3 is built from 14 residues. Unmatched junction bases numbered 1, after V lost 0 bases and J lost 2 bases. The germline gives CDR1 GTSNPN, CDR2 SVGIG (reference sequence). This chain's CDR3 is CAWSVDRGQETQYF. The CDR3 bases are TGTGCCTGGAGTGTTGACAGGGGGCAAGAGACCCAGTACTTC.

This chain connects TRBV28 to TRBJ2-7; TRBD2 is a possible D gene (5 bases). V gave up 6 bases and J gave up 3 bases, with 15 bases separating them. CDR3 size: 14 residues. From germline, CDR1 is MDHEN and CDR2 SYDVKM. CDR3 nucleotides: TGTGCCAGCAGCAAGGACTCAATGATCTACGAGCAGTACTTC. It is translated as CASSKDSMIYEQYF.

The chain carries TRBV6-5 and TRBJ1-4; no reliable D call. Looked up from germline, CDR1 is MNHEY and CDR2 is SVGAGI. The V gene lost 6 bases and the J gene lost 7 bases, with 15 bases spanning the gap. The CDR3 consists of 14 residues. The CDR3 DNA is TGTGCCAGCAGGCCTAGGGTGGCGGCTGAAAAACTGTTTTTT. It encodes CASRPRVAAEKLFF.

This clone was seen only once. The chain combines TRBV25-1 with TRBJ2-1; 11 positions match TRBD2. The V gene end was trimmed by 5 bases and the J gene end by 7 bases; junction bases not matched to a gene: 7. Germline CDR1 and CDR2: MGHDK and SYGVNS. This CDR3 comprises 15 residues. CDR3 protein: CASSPLAGVWNEQFF. CDR3 bases: TGTGCCAGCAGTCCACTAGCGGGAGTCTGGAATGAGCAGTTCTTC.

The chain employs TRBV19 and TRBJ2-7, with TRBD1 identical over 7 bases. J gave up 5 bases and V 9 bases, and 13 bases lay outside the gene matches. The CDR3 totals 14 residues. From germline, CDR1 is LNHDA and CDR2 SQIVND (reference sequence). The CDR3 bases are TGTGCCAGGTGGGGGACAGAGTTCAGCAACGAGCAGTACTTC. The encoded protein is CARWGTEFSNEQYF.

This clone has only one observation. This rearrangement joins TRBV29-1 to TRBJ2-1, with D uncertain. CDR3 length: 14 amino acids. Germline-derived CDR1 and CDR2 are SQVTM and ANQGSEA. Trimming pared 4 bases from V and 3 bases from J, leaving 13 bases between. CDR3 DNA sequence: TGCAGCGTTGTAGGTGTACAGAACTACAATGAGCAGTTCTTC. Translation gives CSVVGVQNYNEQFF.

This clone came up once. The chain couples TRBV9 to TRBJ2-1; 7 nucleotides match TRBD2. J was trimmed by 1 base and V by 1 base; bases with no gene match: 2. Germline-derived CDR1 and CDR2 are SGDLS and YYNGEE. There are 15 residues in the CDR3. CDR3 in DNA: TGTGCCAGCAGCGTATCTAGCGGATCCTACAATGAGCAGTTCTTC. This codes for CASSVSSGSYNEQFF. Full variable domain (remainder filled in from reference TRBV9 and TRBJ2-1): DSGVTQTPKHLITATGQRVTLRCSPRSGDLSVYWYQQSLDQGLQFLIQYYNGEERAKGNILERFSAQQFPDLHSELNLSSLELGDSALYFCASSVSSGSYNEQFFGPGTRLTVL.

Here the CDR3 reads CASSPEPNPNYGYTF. CDR3 nucleotides: TGTGCCAGCTCACCAGAACCCAACCCTAACTATGGCTACACCTTC. The chain carries TRBV18 and TRBJ1-2; unclear D gene. V was cut by 2 bases and J by 0 bases, with 10 bases left in between. CDR3 length: 15 amino acids. Germline values: CDR1 KGHSH, CDR2 LQKENI.

The chain's CDR3 is CASSSGVEAGNTIYF. The DNA for the CDR3 is TGTGCCAGCAGCTCGGGTGTGGAAGCTGGAAACACCATATATTTT. V is TRBV9 and J is TRBJ1-3; D remains ambiguous. Per germline, CDR1 SGDLS and CDR2 YYNGEE. The CDR3 has 15 residues. V lost 4 bases and J 2 bases, leaving 13 bases between the germline ends.

The genes are TRBV28 and TRBJ2-1; 10 bases are shared with TRBD2. The CDR3 runs to 16 residues. Trimming removed 4 bases from V and 4 bases from J; junction bases left unmatched: 7. The germline gives CDR1 MDHEN, CDR2 SYDVKM. The CDR3 spells CASSSPSGSPYNEQFF. DNA for the CDR3: TGTGCCAGCAGTTCCCCTAGCGGGAGTCCTTACAATGAGCAGTTCTTC.

Remarks on this clone: The same CDR3 is also encoded by other DNA sequences in this sample. The chain is built from TRBV5-1 and TRBJ1-2; D is unclear. From germline, CDR1 is SGHRS and CDR2 YFSETQ. Trimming pared 5 bases from V and 1 base from J, leaving 9 bases between. This CDR3 is built from 13 residues. CDR3 residues: CASSSGSNYGYTF. The CDR3 DNA is TGCGCCAGCAGTAGTGGGAGTAACTATGGCTACACCTTC.